This TCR beta chain was sequenced during a study (dated by TCRdb to about 2015). Background on the whole study: Whether tumor-infiltrating Tregs in breast cancer are recruited from blood Tregs or converted in situ from other CD4+ T cell subsets was tested.

There are a few counts of this clonotype. The antigen it recognizes is unknown. Nothing much larger sits one base from this clone, and base qualities are not available. The Miltenyi Naive CD4+ T Cell Isolation kit was used to purify naive CD4+ T cells, and Tregs were depleted with CD25 microbeads. Tregs, naive and memory CD4+ T cells from tumor, blood and ipsilateral draining lymph nodes of about five breast cancer patients underwent full-length TCR alpha and beta sequencing. Tumor tissue and lymph nodes obtained from ipsilateral axillary dissection were perfused with PBS, minced and then digested with collagenase I and hyaluronidase. A purity exceeding 90% was confirmed by FACS for the sorted cell populations. Full-length TCR variable regions were amplified by 5' RACE PCR with constant-region reverse primers, followed by semi-nested PCR with Nested Universal Primer A. The ReliaPrep RNA Cell Miniprep System was used to extract total RNA, which was then reverse transcribed into 5'RACE-ready cDNA with the SMARTer RACE 5'/3' Kit. Full-length TCR alpha and beta libraries were barcoded with multiplex adaptors and sequenced on an Illumina MiSeq. The study's processing was this. For each of nine subset-tissue groups, sequencing data from the five patients were pooled, and the groups were compared by unsupervised clustering of TCR gene usage. Repertoire similarity was calculated with the Morisita-Horn index, weighting shared sequences by their contribution to each repertoire. TCRdb redid the processing of the public reads, applying fastp at Q25 and MiXCR, and retained in-frame beta chains. Identical CDR3 proteins give one entry, which carries the most common genes and DNA. The V and J calls reflect TCRdb's pipeline rather than the authors' work. Present in this sample are about 53,000 distinct CDR3 sequences, more than 20% of which were seen just once. The ten largest clonotypes hold roughly 3.1% of the sample.

Cut back by 7 bases and 0 bases, the V and J ends lie 8 bases apart. Inclusive of the bounding cysteine and phenylalanine, the CDR3 is 12 residues long. CDR3 DNA is the only sequence kept; it has 36 bases, read in frame from the first base. Reading the germline V gene gives CDR1 SGHRS and CDR2 YFSETQ. Findings and caveats that apply to the study as a whole: Tumor-infiltrating Treg TCR alpha and beta sequences overlapped most with tumor naive CD4+ T cells, then with blood naive CD4+ T cells. Tumor memory CD4+ T cell TCR gene usage clustered with blood and lymph node memory CD4+ cells and lymph node naive CD4+ cells. The larger-cohort validation was restricted to a single TCR beta V-J rearrangement rather than whole repertoires.

The receptor was derived from a female donor with breast cancer. The material sequenced was tumor-infiltrating naive CD4+ T cells sorted from the breast tumor. This sample's cell subset or site label indicates: naive CD4+ T cells, CD4+CD45RA+CD25-. This chain joins TRBV5-1 to TRBJ2-7; matching of 5 bases hints at TRBD2 as the D gene. The DNA reads as follows: TGCGCCAGCCACGGGGACTCCTACGAGCAGTACTTC. Protein translation: CASHGDSYEQYF.